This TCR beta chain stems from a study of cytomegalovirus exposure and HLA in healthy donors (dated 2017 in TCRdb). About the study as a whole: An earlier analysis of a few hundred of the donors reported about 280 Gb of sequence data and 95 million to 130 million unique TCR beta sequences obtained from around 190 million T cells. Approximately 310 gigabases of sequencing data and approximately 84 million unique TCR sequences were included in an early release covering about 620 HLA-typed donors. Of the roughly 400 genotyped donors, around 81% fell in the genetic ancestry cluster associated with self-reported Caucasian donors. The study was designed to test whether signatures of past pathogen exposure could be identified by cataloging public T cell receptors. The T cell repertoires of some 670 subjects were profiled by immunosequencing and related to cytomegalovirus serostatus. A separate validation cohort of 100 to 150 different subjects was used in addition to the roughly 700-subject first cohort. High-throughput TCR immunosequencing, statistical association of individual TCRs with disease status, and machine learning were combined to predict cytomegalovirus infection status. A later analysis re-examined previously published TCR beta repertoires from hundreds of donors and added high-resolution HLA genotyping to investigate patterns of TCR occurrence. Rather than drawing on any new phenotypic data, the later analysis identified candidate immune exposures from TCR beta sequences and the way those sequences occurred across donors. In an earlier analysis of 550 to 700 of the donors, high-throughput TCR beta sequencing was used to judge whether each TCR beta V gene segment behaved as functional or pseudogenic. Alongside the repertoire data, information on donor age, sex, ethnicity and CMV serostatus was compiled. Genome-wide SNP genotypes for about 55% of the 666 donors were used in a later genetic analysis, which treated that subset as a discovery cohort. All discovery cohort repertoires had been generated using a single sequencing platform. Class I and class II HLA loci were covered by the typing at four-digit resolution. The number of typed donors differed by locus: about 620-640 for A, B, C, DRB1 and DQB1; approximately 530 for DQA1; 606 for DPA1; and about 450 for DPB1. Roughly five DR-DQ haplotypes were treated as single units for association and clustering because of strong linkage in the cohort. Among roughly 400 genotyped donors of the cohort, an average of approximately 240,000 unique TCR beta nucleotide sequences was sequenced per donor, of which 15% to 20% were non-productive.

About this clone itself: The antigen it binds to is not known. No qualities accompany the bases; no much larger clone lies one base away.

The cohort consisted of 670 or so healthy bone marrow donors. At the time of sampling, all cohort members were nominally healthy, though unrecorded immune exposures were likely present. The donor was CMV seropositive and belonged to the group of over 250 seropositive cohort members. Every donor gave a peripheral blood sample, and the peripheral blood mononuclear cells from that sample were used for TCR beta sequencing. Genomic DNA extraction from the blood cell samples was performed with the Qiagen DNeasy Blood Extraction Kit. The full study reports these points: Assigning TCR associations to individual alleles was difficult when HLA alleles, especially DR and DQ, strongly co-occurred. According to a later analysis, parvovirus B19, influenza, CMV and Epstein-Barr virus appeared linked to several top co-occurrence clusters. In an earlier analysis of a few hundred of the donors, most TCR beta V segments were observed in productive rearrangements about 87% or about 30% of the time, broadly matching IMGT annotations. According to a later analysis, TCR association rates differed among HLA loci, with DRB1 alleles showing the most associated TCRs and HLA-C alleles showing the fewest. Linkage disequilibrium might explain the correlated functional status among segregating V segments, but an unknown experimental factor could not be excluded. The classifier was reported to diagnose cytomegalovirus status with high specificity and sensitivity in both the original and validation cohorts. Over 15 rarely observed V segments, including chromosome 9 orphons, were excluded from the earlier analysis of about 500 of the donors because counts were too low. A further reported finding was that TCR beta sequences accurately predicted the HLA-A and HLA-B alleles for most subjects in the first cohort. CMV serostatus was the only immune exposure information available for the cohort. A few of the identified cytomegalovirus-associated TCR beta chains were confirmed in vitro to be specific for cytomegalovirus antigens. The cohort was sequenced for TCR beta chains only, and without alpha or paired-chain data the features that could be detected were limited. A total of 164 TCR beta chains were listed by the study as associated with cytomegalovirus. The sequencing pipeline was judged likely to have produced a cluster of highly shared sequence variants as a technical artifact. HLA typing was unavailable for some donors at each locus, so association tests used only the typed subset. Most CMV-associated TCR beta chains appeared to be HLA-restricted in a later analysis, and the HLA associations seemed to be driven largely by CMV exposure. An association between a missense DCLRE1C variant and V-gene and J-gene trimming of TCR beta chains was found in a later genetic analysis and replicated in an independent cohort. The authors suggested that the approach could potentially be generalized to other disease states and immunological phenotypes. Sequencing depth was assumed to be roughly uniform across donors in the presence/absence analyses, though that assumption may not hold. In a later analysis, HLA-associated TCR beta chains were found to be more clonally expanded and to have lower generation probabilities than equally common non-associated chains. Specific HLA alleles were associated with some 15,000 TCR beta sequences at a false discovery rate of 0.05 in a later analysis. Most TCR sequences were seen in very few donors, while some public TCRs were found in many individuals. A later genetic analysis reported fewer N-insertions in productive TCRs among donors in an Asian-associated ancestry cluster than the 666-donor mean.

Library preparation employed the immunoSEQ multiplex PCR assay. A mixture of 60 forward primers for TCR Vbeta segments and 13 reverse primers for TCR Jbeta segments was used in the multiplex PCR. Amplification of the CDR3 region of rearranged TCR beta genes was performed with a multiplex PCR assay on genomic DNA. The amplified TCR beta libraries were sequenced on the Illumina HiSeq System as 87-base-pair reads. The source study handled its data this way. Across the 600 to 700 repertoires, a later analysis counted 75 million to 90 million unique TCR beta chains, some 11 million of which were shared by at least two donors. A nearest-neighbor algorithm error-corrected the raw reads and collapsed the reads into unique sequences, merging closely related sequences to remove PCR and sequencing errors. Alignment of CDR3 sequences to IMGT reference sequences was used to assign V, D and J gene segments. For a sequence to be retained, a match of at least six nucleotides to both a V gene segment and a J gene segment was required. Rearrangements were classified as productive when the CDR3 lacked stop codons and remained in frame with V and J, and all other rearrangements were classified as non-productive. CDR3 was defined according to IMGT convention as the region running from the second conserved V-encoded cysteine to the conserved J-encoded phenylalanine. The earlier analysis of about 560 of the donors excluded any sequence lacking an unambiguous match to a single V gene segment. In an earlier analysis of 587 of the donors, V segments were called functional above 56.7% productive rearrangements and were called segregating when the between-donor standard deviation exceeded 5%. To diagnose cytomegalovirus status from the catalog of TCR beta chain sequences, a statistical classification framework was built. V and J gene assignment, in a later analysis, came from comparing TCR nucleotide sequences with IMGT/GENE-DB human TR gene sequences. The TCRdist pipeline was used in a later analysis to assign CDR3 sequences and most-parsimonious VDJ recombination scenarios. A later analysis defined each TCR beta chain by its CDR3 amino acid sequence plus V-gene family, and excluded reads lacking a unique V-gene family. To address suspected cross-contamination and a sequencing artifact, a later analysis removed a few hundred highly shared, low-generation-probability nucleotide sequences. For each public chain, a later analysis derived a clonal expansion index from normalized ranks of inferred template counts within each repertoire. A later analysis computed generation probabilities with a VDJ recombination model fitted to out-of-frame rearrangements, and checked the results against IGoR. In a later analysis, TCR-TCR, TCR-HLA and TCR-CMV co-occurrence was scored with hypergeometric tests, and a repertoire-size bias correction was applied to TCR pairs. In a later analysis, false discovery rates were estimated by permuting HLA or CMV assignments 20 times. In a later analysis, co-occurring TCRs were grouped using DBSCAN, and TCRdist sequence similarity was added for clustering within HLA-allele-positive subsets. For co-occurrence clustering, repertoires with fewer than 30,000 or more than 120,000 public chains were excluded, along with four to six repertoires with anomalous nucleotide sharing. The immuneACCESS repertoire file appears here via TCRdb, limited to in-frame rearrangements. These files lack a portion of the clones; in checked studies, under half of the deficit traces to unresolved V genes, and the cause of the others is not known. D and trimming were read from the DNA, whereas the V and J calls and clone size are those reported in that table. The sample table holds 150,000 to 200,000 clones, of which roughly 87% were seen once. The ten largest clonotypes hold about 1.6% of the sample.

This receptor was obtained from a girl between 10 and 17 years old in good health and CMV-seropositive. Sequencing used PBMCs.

The DNA sequence is given as TGCGCCAGCAGCCCACCGGGACTAGCGGGAGTAGGGGCTTACGAGCAGTACTTC. It translates as CASSPPGLAGVGAYEQYF. The V gene is TRBV5-1 and the J gene is TRBJ2-5; 14 junctional bases match TRBD2. The J call may be mistaken, given a closer DNA end match to TRBJ2-7. The CDR3 contains 18 residues, cysteine and phenylalanine counted. Only CDR3 DNA remains: 54 bases, in frame from the first base. Via the germline V gene, CDR1 is SGHRS and CDR2 YFSETQ.